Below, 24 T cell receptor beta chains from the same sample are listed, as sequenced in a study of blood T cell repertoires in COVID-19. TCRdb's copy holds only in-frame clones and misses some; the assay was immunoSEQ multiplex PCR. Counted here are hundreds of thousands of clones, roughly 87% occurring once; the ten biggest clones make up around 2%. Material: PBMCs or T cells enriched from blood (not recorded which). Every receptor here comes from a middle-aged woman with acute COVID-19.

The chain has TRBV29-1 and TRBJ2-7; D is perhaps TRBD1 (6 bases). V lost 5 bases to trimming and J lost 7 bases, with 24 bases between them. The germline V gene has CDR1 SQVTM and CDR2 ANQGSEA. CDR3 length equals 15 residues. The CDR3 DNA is TGCAGCGTTTGGTGGTCTGGTATGGGAACAGGGGAGCAGTACTTC. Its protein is CSVWWSGMGTGEQYF.

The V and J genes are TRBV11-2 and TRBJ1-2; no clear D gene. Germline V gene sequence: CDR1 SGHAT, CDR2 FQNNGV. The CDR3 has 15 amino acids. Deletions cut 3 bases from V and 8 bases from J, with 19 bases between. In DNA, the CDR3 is TGTGCCAGCAGCTTCTCTCAGAGGGCGAGGGAAGGCTACACCTTC. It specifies CASSFSQRAREGYTF.

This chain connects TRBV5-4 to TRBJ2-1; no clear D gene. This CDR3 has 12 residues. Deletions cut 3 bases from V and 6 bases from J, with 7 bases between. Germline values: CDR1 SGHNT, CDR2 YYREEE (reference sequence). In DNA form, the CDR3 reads TGTGCCAGCAGCTCGAGTTCCAATGAGCAGTTCTTC. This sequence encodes CASSSSSNEQFF.

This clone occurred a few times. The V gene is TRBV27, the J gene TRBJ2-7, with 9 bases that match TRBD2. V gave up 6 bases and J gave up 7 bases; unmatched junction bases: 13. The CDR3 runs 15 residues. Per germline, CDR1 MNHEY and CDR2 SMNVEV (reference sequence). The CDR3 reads CASSWTGLAVEEQYF. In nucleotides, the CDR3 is TGTGCCAGCAGCTGGACGGGACTAGCAGTGGAGGAGCAGTACTTC.

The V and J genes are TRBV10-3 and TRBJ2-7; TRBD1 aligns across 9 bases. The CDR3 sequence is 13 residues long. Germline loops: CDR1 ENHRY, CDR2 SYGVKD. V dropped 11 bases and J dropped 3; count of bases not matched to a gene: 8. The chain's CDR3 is CAVRQGGIYEQYF. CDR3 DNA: TGTGCCGTCCGACAGGGGGGTATCTACGAGCAGTACTTC.

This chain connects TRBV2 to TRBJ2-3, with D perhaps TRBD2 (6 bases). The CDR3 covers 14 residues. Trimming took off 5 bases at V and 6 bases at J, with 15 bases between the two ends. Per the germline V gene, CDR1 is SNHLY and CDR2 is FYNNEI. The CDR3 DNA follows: TGTGCCAGCAGTACCGGGACTGGGGGGGATACGCAGTATTTT. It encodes CASSTGTGGDTQYF.

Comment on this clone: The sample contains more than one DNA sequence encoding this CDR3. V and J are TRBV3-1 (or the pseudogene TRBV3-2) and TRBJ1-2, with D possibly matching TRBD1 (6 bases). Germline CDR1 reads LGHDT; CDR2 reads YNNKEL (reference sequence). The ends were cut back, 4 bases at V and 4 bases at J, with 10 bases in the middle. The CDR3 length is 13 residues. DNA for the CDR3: TGTGCCAGCAGCCCAGGACAGTTCTATGGCTACACCTTC. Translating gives CASSPGQFYGYTF.

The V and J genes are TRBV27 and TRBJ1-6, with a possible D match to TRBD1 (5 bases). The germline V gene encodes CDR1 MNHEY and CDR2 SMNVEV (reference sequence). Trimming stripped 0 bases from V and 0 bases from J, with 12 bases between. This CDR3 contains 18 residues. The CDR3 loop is CASSLSGGTYSYNSPLHF. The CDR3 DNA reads TGTGCCAGCAGTTTATCGGGGGGGACTTACTCCTATAATTCACCCCTCCACTTT.

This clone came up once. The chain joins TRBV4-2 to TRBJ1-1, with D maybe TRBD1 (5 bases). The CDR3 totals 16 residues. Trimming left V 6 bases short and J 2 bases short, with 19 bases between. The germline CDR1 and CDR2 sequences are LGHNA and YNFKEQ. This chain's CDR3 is CASRHGVGGSNTEAFF. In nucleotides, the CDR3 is TGTGCCAGCAGGCACGGGGTCGGGGGTAGCAACACTGAAGCTTTCTTT.

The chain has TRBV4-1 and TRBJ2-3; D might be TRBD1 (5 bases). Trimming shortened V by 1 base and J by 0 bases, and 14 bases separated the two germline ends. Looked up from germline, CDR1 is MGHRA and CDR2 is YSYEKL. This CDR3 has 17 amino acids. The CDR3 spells CASSQVVWGPSTDTQYF. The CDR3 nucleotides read TGCGCCAGCAGCCAAGTAGTGTGGGGCCCGAGCACAGATACGCAGTATTTT.

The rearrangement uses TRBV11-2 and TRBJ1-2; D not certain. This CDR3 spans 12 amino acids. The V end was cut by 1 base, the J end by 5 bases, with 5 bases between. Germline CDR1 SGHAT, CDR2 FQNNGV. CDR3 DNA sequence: TGTGCCAGCAGCTTAGGAGAGTATGGCTACACCTTC. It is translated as CASSLGEYGYTF.

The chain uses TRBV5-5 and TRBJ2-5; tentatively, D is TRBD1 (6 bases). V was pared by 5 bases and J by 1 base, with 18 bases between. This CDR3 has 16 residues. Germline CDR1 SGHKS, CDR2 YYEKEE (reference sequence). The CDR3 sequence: CASSPPGTKSQETQYF. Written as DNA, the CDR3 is TGTGCCAGCAGTCCACCCGGGACAAAAAGCCAAGAGACCCAGTACTTC.

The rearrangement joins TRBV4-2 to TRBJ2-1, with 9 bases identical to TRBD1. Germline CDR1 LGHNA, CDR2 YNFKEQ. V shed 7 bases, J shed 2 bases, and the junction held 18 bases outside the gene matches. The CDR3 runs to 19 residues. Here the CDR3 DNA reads TGTGCCAGCACCCGATCCCAAACACCGGGACAGGGAACCTACAATGAGCAGTTCTTC. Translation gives CASTRSQTPGQGTYNEQFF.

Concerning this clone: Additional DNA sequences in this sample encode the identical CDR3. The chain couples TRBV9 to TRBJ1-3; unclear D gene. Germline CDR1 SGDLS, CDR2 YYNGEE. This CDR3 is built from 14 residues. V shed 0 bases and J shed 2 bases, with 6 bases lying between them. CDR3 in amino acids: CASSVVSTGNTIYF. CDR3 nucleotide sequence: TGTGCCAGCAGCGTAGTCAGTACTGGAAACACCATATATTTT.

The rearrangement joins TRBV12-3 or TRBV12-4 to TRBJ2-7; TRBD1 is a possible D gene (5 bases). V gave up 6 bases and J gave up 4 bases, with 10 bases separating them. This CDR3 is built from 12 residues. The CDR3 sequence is CASREQGYEQYF. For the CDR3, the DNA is TGTGCCAGCAGGGAGCAGGGATACGAGCAGTACTTC.

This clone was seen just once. The chain's CDR3 is CASSYKAPGQYF. CDR3 coding DNA: TGTGCCAGCAGTTACAAGGCTCCGGGGCAGTACTTC. This chain connects TRBV6-7 to TRBJ2-7, with no clear D. TRBV6-7 is reported as an ORF; its role is uncertain. V dropped 2 bases and J dropped 9 bases, with 11 bases sitting between them. The CDR3 spans 12 residues.

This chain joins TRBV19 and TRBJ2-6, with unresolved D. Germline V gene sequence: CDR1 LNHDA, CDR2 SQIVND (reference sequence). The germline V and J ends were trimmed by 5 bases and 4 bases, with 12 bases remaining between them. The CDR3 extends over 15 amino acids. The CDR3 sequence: CASSAHSPGANVLTF. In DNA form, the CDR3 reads TGTGCCAGTAGTGCGCATTCTCCGGGGGCCAACGTCCTGACTTTC.

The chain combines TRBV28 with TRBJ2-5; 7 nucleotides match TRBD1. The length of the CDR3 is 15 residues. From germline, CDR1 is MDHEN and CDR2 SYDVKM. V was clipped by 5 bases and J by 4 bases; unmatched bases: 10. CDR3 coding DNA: TGTGCCAGCAGTCCCTTTGAGGGGGCAAGAGAGACCCAGTACTTC. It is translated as CASSPFEGARETQYF.

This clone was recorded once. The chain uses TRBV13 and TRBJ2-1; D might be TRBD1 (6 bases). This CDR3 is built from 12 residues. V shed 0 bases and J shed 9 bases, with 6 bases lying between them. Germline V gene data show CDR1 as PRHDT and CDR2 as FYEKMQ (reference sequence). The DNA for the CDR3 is TGTGCCAGCAGCTTAGGGGGGGCTGAGCAGTTCTTC. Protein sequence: CASSLGGAEQFF.

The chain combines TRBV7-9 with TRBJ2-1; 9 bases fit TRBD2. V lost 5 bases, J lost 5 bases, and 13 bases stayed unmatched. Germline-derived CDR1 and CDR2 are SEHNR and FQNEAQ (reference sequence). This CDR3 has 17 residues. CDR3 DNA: TGTGCCAGCAGCCCTGGGATTTCTAGCGGGGAGAACAATGAGCAGTTCTTC. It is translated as CASSPGISSGENNEQFF.

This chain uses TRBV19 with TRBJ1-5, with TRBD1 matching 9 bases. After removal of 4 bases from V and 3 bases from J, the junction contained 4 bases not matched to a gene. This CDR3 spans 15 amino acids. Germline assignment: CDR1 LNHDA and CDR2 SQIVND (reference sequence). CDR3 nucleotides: TGTGCCAGTAGTACCGGACAGGGGTACAATCAGCCCCAGCATTTT. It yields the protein CASSTGQGYNQPQHF.

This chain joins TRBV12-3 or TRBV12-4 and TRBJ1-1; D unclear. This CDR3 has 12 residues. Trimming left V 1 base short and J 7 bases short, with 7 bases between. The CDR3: CASSLVPVEAFF. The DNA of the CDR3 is TGTGCCAGCAGTTTAGTACCAGTTGAAGCTTTCTTT.

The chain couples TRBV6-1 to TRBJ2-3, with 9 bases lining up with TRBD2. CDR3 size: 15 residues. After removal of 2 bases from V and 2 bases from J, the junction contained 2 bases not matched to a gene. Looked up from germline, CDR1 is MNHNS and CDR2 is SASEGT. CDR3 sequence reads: CASSEQRGDTDTQYF. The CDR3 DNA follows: TGTGCCAGCAGTGAACAGCGGGGGGACACAGATACGCAGTATTTT.

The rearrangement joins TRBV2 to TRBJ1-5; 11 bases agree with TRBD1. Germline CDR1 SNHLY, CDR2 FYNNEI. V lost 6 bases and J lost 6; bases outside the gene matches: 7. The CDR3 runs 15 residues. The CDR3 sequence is CASRVRDRGSQPQHF. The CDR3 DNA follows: TGTGCCAGCAGGGTCCGGGACAGGGGGAGTCAGCCCCAGCATTTT.